The present T cell receptor beta chain was sequenced within a study of shared clonotypes between healthy human individuals. Overall study: CD8 memory received one plate per donor, CD8 naive two, CD4 memory three and CD4 naive three.

Clones were read by immunoSEQ multiplex PCR, and TCRdb kept only the in-frame ones, dropping some. The repertoire includes roughly 2.1 million clones, 85% to 95% of them detected once, and 1.5% to 2% sits in the top ten. Broader study findings: Naive subsets generally had larger estimated richness than memory subsets. For sorted subsets, rarefaction showed incomplete sequencing despite large depth.

CD45RO-negative CD8 cells positively selected for CCR7 made up the naive population, which excluded terminally differentiated effector memory CD45RA+ cells. This clone was observed a single time. Antigen specificity is unknown. CDR1 is MGHDK, CDR2 SYGVNS, per germline. The CDR3 is 16 amino acids. V was trimmed by 1 base and J by 0 bases, leaving 11 bases between them. V is TRBV25-1 and J is TRBJ2-3, with a tentative D call TRBD1 (6 bases). Sequencing input: naive CD8+ T cells from PBMCs. The TCR originated in a man in his late teens or twenties in good health. Some clones in this sample may be carry-over from other donors' samples. CDR3 loop: CASSEWGQGSTDTQYF. CDR3 DNA sequence: TGTGCCAGCAGTGAATGGGGGCAGGGAAGCACAGATACGCAGTATTTT.